This T cell receptor beta chain stems from a study of blood T cells in healthy people across ages. Study outcomes and limitations: Higher naive T cell percentage went strongly together with higher TCR beta diversity.

Germline-derived CDR1 and CDR2 are DFQATT and SNEGSKA (reference sequence). The CDR3 is 13 amino acids. The V end lost 6 bases, the J end lost 4 bases, and 13 bases lay between the germline ends. About this clonotype: Its antigen remains unknown.

It was with a sample-barcoded 5' primer and a J-beta primer mix that a second PCR of roughly 6 to 12 cycles was run. Via MiXCR, TCRdb re-called the 5' RACE reads, giving one row per CDR3 protein. Of about 1.4 million distinct CDR3 sequences detected, around 59% appear once; the ten largest clones hold 5.5% to 8%. This receptor was obtained from a man aged 18 to 30 in good health. Sequencing was performed on blood. The chain is built from TRBV20-1 and TRBJ2-1; D unclear. In nucleotides, the CDR3 is TGCAGTGCCCTTGACCGTTTGTACAATGAGCAGTTCTTC. It codes for CSALDRLYNEQFF.